One T cell receptor (beta chain) is described in this entry. These data belong to a study of cytomegalovirus exposure and HLA in healthy donors. This PCR relied on a set of 60 Vbeta primers and 13 Jbeta primers. Method: immunoSEQ multiplex PCR; TCRdb's copy keeps in-frame clones and lacks some. Among around 110,000 clones, more than 60% were seen once, and the ten largest hold 2.5%. The sample comprised PBMCs. This TCR came from a man in his forties in good health and CMV-seronegative.

The CDR3 reads CASSGDRDSYEAYEQYF. Written as DNA, the CDR3 is TGTGCCAGCAGTGGGGACCGGGACTCCTACGAGGCCTACGAGCAGTACTTC. V and J are TRBV6-1 and TRBJ2-7; a weak D match, TRBD2 (6 bases). This CDR3 has 17 amino acids. The V end lost 4 bases, the J end lost 2 bases, and 21 bases lay between the germline ends. Germline CDR1 reads MNHNS; CDR2 reads SASEGT.